The clone carrying this T cell receptor (beta chain) was detected once. Only in-frame clones appear in the TCRdb table, and some are missing; sequencing was by immunoSEQ multiplex PCR. This sample has 250,000 to 300,000 clones, with 75% to 90% found just once. CDR1 ENHRY and CDR2 SYGVKD come from the germline V gene. V gave up 1 base and J gave up 0 bases, with 6 bases separating them. The CDR3 length is 14 residues. This record comes from a study of blood T cell repertoires in COVID-19. The chain employs TRBV10-3 and TRBJ1-1; D ambiguous. The origin of this receptor is a woman aged 50 to 60 who had recovered from COVID-19. Sequencing was carried out using PBMCs or T cells enriched from blood (not recorded which). The CDR3 DNA is TGTGCCATCAGTGAGTTCTATTTGAACACTGAAGCTTTCTTT. Encoded protein: CAISEFYLNTEAFF.